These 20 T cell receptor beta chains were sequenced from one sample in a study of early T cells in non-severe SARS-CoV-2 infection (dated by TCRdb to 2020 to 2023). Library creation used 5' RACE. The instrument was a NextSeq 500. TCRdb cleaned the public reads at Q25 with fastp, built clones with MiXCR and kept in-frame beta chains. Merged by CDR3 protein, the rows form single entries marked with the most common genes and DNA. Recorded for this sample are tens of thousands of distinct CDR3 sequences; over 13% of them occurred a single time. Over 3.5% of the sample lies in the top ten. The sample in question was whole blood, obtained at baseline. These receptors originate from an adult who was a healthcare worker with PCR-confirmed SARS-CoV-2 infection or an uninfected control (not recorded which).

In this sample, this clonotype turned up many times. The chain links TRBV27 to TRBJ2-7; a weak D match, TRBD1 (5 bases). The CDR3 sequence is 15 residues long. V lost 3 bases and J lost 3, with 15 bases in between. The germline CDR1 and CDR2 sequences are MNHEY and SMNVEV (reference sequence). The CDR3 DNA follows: TGTGCCAGCAGTTTCTTTAGTACAGGCGTCTACGAGCAGTACTTC. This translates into CASSFFSTGVYEQYF.

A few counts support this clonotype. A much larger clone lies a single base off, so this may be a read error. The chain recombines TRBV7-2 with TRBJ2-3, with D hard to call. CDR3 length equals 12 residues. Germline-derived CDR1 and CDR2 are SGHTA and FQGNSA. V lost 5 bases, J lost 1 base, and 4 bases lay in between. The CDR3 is CASSGGTDTQYF. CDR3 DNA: TGTGCCAGCAGCGGCGGCACAGATACGCAGTATTTT. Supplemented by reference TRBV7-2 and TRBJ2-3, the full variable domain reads GAGVSQSPSNKVTEKGKDVELRCDPISGHTALYWYRQSLGQGLEFLIYFQGNSAPDKSGLPSDRFSAERTGGSVSTLTIQRTQQEDSAVYLCASSGGTDTQYFGPGTRLTVL.

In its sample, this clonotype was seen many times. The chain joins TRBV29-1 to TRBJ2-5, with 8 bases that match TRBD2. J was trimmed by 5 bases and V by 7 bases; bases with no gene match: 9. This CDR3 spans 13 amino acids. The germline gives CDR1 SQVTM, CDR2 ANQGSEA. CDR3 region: CSALSSGSETQYF. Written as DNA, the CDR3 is TGCAGCGCCCTCTCGAGCGGGAGTGAGACCCAGTACTTC.

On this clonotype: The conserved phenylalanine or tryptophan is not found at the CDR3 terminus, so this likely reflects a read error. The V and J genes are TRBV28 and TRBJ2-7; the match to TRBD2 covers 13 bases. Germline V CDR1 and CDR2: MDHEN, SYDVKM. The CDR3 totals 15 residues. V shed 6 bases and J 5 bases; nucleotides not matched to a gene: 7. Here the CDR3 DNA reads TGTGCCAGCAGCCGGACTAGCGGGAGTTTAAACGAGCAGTACTCC. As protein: CASSRTSGSLNEQYS.

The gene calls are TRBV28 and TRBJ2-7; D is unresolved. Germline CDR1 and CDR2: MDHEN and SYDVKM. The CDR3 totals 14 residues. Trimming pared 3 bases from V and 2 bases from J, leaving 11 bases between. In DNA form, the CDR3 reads TGTGCCAGCAGTTTCGGTGGTAGAGCCTACGAGCAGTACTTC. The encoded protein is CASSFGGRAYEQYF.

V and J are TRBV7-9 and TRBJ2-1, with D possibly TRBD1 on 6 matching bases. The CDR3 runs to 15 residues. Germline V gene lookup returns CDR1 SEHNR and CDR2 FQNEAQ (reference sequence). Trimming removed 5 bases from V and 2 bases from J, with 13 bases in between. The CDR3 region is CASSPPGQTYNEQFF. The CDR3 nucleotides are TGTGCCAGCAGCCCCCCGGGACAAACCTACAATGAGCAGTTCTTC.

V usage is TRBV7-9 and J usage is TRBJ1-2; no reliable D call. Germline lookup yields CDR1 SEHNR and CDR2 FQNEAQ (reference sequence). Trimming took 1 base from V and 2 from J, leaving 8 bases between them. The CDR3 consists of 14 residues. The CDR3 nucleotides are TGTGCCAGCAGCTTAGATCAGAAAAACTATGGCTACACCTTC. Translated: CASSLDQKNYGYTF.

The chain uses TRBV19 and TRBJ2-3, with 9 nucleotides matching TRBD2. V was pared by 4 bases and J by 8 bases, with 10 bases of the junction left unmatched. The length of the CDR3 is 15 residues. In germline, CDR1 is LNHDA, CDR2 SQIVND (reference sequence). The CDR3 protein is CASSTRLAVRGTQYF. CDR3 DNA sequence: TGTGCCAGTAGTACCAGACTAGCGGTACGGGGTACGCAGTATTTT.

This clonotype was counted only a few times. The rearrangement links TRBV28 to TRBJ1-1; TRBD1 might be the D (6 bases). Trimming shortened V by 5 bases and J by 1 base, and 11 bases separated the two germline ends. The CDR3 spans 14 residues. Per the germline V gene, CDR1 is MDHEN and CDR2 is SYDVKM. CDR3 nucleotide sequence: TGTGCCAGCAGTCCCGGGACAACGAACACTGAAGCTTTCTTT. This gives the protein CASSPGTTNTEAFF.

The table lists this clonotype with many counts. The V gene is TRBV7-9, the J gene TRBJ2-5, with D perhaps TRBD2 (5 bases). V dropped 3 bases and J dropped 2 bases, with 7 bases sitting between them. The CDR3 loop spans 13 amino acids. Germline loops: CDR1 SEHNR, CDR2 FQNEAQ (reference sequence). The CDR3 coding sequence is TGTGCCAGCAGCTTGGGCGGGCAAGAGACCCAGTACTTC. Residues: CASSLGGQETQYF.

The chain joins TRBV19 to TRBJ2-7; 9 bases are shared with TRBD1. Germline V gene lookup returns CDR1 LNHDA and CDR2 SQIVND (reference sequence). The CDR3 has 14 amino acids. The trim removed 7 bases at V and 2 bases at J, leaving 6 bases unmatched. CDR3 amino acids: CASTGQGIPYEQYF. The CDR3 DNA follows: TGTGCCAGTACGGGACAGGGTATCCCCTACGAGCAGTACTTC.

CDR3 loop: CAVQRGIITEAFF. The CDR3 nucleotides are TGTGCCGTTCAACGGGGTATTATCACTGAAGCTTTCTTT. J is TRBJ1-1 and V is TRBV30, with unresolved D. V was cut by 8 bases and J by 4 bases, with 17 bases left in between. The CDR3 has 13 residues. Germline CDR1 reads GTSNPN; CDR2 reads SVGIG (reference sequence).

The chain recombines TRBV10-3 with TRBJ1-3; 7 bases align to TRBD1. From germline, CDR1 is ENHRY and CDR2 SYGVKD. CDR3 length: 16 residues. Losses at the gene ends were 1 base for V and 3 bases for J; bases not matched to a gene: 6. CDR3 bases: TGTGCCATCAGTGAGTTCGACAGGGTCGATGGAAACACCATATATTTT. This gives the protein CAISEFDRVDGNTIYF.

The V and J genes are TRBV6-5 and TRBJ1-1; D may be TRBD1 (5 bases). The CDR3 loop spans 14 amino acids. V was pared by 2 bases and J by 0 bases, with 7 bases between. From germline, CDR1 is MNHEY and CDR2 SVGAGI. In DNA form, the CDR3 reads TGTGCCAGCAGTTACGGGGGAATGAACACTGAAGCTTTCTTT. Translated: CASSYGGMNTEAFF.

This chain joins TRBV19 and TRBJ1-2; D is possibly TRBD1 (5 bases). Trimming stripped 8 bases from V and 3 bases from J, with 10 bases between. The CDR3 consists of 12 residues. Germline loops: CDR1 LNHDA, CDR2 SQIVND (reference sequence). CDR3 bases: TGTGCCAGTTCCCAGGGTTACTATGGCTACACCTTC. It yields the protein CASSQGYYGYTF.

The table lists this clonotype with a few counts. The CDR3 is CASSRTSGSKNIQYF. The CDR3 nucleotides are TGTGCCAGCAGTCGGACTAGCGGGTCCAAAAACATTCAGTACTTC. The V gene is TRBV14, the J gene TRBJ2-4, with TRBD2 identical over 11 bases. Unmatched junction bases numbered 3, after V lost 6 bases and J lost 2 bases. The CDR3 consists of 15 residues. Germline assignment: CDR1 SGHDN and CDR2 FVKESK.

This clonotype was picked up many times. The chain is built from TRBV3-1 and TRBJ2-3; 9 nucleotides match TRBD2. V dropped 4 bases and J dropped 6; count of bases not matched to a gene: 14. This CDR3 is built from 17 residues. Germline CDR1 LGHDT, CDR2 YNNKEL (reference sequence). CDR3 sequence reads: CASSPRLSAGGPDTQYF. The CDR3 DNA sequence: TGTGCCAGCAGCCCCCGATTGAGTGCGGGAGGGCCGGATACGCAGTATTTT.

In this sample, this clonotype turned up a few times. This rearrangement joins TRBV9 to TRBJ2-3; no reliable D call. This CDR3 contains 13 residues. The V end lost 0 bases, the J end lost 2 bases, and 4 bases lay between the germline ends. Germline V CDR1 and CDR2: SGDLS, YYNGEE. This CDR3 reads CASSVAITDTQYF. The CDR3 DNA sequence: TGTGCCAGCAGCGTAGCCATCACAGATACGCAGTATTTT.

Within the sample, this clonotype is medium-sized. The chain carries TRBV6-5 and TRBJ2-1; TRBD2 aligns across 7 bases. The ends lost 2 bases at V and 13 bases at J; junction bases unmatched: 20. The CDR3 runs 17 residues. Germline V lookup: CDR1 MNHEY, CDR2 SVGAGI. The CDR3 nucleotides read TGTGCCAGCAGTTACGGCTCGAGGTCCGGAGCGGGATACAGTCAGTTCTTC. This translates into CASSYGSRSGAGYSQFF.

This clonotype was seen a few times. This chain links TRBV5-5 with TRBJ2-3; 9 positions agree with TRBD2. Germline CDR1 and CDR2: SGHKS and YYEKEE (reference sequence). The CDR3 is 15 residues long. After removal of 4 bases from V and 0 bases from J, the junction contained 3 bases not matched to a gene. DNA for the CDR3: TGTGCCAGCAGCCACGGACTAGCGAGCACAGATACGCAGTATTTT. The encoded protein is CASSHGLASTDTQYF.